What follows describes a single TCR beta chain. Its antigen is not yet known. No base-level quality is on record; no much larger clone is a single base apart. The immunoSEQ Assay, a bias-controlled multiplex PCR, was used to amplify TCRbeta CDR3 regions from genomic DNA. The study's processing was this. The number of nucleated cells in each sample was estimated by amplification of reference gene primers within the assay. To quantify the absolute abundance of each unique TCRbeta CDR3 rearrangement, sequence reads were collapsed and filtered. Productive Simpson clonality was computed per sample as the square root of Simpson's diversity index over productive rearrangements. Here the immuneACCESS table is served through TCRdb, limited to in-frame sequences with V and J called. Missing clones are a known gap in these copies; in checked studies unresolved V genes cover under half, and the rest lacks a known reason. V, J and clone size are taken as reported in that table, and D and trimming were inferred from the DNA itself. Here the sample has roughly 240,000 clones; more than 80% occur a single time. The ten largest clones represent around 1% of the sample.

The data stem from a study of blood T cell repertoires in COVID-19 (dated by TCRdb to between 2020 and 2021). Concerning the study at large: Samples covering the acute and convalescent phases of COVID-19 were provided by collaborators in the United States, Italy and Spain. The prospective study material was composed of cDNA or gDNA derived from T cells, B-cell-depleted T cells, or PBMCs. The dataset comprised deeply sampled blood TCRbeta repertoires from subjects exposed to, actively infected with, or recovered from COVID-19. The repertoires were made available in a free public database intended to serve as a resource for research on the immune response to SARS-CoV-2. The samples were drawn from the first 160 participants of the ongoing ImmuneRACE study and from 1,200 or so subjects provided by 6 global collaborators. A de-identified subject ID, COVID-19 status, age in years and sex were almost always included in the sample metadata. HLA class I and class II types, where available, came from metadata supplied by the sample provider rather than from assay-based typing. The study at large found these results: The amount of clinical and demographic metadata varied by source and participant and was provided uncurated.

In the prospective study, participants were about 18 to 89 years old, resided in 20 to 30 geographic areas of the United States, and were enrolled through a virtual design. In the prospective study, cohorts were assigned on the basis of participant-reported clinical history obtained from a screening survey and a study questionnaire. A participant counted as exposed if, within 2 weeks of entering the study, that participant had been in contact with someone who had a PCR-confirmed or clinician-diagnosed COVID-19 case. Each participant in the prospective study had whole blood, serum and a nasopharyngeal or oropharyngeal swab collected by mobile phlebotomists. Participants in the prospective study had the option to provide additional blood draws and questionnaires over an approximately 2-month period. Before DNA extraction, blood samples from the prospective study were shipped at room temperature or frozen.

V and J lose 2 bases and 5 bases, and a span of 15 bases separates them. The CDR3 sequence holds 15 residues, the cysteine and phenylalanine included. Only CDR3 DNA remains: 45 bases, in frame from the first base. Reading the germline V gene gives CDR1 MNHEY and CDR2 SVGAGI. This clonotype was obtained from a man aged 45-65 years who had been exposed to COVID-19. The chain links TRBV6-5 with TRBJ1-1, with the D segment identity uncertain. The specimen sequenced was PBMCs or T cells enriched from blood (not recorded which). CDR3 loop: CASSYIPPGGTEAFF. The DNA reads as follows: TGTGCCAGCAGTTACATCCCCCCGGGTGGGACTGAAGCTTTCTTT.